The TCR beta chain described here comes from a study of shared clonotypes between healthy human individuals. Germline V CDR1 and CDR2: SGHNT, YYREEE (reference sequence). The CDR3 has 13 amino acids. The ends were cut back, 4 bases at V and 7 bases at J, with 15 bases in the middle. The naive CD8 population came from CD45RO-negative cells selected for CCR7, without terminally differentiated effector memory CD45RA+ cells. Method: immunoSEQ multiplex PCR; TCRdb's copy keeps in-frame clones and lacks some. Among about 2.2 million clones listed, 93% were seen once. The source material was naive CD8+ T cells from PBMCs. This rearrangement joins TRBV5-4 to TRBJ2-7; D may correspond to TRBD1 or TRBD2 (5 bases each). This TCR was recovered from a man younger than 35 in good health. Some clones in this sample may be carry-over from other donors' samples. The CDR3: CASSPHRDGEQYF. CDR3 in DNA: TGTGCCAGCAGCCCCCACCGGGACGGAGAGCAGTACTTC. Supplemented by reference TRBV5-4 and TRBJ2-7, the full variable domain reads ETGVTQSPTHLIKTRGQQVTLRCSSQSGHNTVSWYQQALGQGPQFIFQYYREEENGRGNFPPRFSGLQFPNYSSELNVNALELDDSALYLCASSPHRDGEQYFGPGTRLTVT.